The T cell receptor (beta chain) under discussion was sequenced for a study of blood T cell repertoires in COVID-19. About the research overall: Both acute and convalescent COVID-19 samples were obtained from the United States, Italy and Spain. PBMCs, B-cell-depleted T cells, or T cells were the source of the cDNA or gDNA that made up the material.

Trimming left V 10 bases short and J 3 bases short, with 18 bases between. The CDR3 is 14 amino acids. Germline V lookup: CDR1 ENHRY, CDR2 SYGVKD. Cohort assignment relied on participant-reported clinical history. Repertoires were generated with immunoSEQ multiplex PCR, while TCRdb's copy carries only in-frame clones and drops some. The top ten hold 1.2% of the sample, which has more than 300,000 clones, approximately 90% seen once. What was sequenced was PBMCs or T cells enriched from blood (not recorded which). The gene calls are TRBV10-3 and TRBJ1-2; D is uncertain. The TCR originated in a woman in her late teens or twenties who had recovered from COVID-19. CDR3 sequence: CATNGKRVYYGYTF. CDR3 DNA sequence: TGTGCCACAAACGGGAAGCGAGTATACTATGGCTACACCTTC.